The 21 T cell receptor beta chains below were found in one sample sequenced in a study of blood T cell repertoires in COVID-19. Produced via immunoSEQ multiplex PCR; TCRdb's table is partial and in-frame only. The table records 250,000 to 300,000 clones, roughly 87% of them present only once. Sequenced material: PBMCs or T cells enriched from blood (not recorded which). Every receptor here comes from a woman aged 30 to 39 who had recovered from COVID-19.

The chain is built from TRBV7-3 and TRBJ1-1; weak D call: TRBD1 (5 bases). Trimming took 4 bases from V and 4 from J, leaving 10 bases between them. The germline gives CDR1 SGHTA, CDR2 FQGTGA. This CDR3 is built from 13 residues. The CDR3 loop is CASSSQGGTEAFF. The CDR3 region has the DNA TGTGCCAGCAGCTCCCAGGGCGGCACTGAAGCTTTCTTT.

This chain uses TRBV30 with TRBJ1-4; 7 bases are shared with TRBD1. With V trimmed by 3 bases and J by 5 bases, 9 bases remained unmatched. Germline V gene data show CDR1 as GTSNPN and CDR2 as SVGIG (reference sequence). CDR3 length: 15 residues. The CDR3 protein is CAWSSSTGWNEKLFF. As DNA, the CDR3 is TGTGCCTGGAGCTCCTCGACAGGGTGGAATGAAAAACTGTTTTTT.

This clone was observed a handful of times. The genes are TRBV7-8 and TRBJ1-1; maybe TRBD1 (6 bases). The CDR3 is made up of 16 amino acids. CDR1 SGHVS and CDR2 FQNEAQ come from the germline V gene. The V and J ends lost 1 base and 0 bases respectively, with 12 bases between them. CDR3: CASSLGTGLLNTEAFF. For the CDR3, the DNA is TGTGCCAGCAGCTTAGGAACAGGGCTCCTGAACACTGAAGCTTTCTTT. Complete variable domain (other parts from reference TRBV7-8 and TRBJ1-1): GAGVSQSPRYKVAKRGQDVALRCDPISGHVSLFWYQQALGQGPEFLTYFQNEAQLDKSGLPSDRFFAERPEGSVSTLKIQRTQQEDSAVYLCASSLGTGLLNTEAFFGQGTRLTVV.

V gene TRBV5-5 combines with J gene TRBJ2-1; D is perhaps TRBD1 (6 bases). Germline loops: CDR1 SGHKS, CDR2 YYEKEE (reference sequence). V was clipped by 2 bases and J by 9 bases, with 21 bases between them. CDR3 length equals 16 residues. The DNA of the CDR3 is TGTGCCAGCAGCTTAAATCCAAATTGGGACATCAGTGAGCAGTTCTTC. Translated, it gives CASSLNPNWDISEQFF.

The rearrangement joins TRBV29-1 to TRBJ2-7; D gene unclear. Germline-derived CDR1 and CDR2 are SQVTM and ANQGSEA. CDR3 length equals 12 residues. V was pared by 7 bases and J by 3 bases, with 13 bases between. The CDR3 DNA sequence: TGCAGCGCCTTTGAGGCCTACTACGAGCAGTACTTC. Residues: CSAFEAYYEQYF.

This chain joins TRBV11-3 and TRBJ1-3; D not resolved. The V and J ends lost 3 bases and 3 bases respectively, with 9 bases between them. The CDR3 runs to 14 residues. Per the germline V gene, CDR1 is SGHNT and CDR2 is YENEEA. The CDR3: CASSFGGFGNTIYF. The DNA for the CDR3 is TGTGCCAGCAGCTTCGGTGGTTTTGGAAACACCATATATTTT.

This rearrangement joins TRBV7-2 to TRBJ2-7, with TRBD2 matching 8 bases. CDR3 size: 13 residues. Trimming removed 10 bases from V and 6 bases from J; junction bases left unmatched: 11. The germline CDR1 and CDR2 sequences are SGHTA and FQGNSA. The CDR3 coding sequence is TGTGCCACTAGGAGGCGGGGGGCAATCGAGCAGTACTTC. Translated, it gives CATRRRGAIEQYF. The full variable domain, in which reference TRBV7-2 and TRBJ2-7 provide the parts outside the CDR3, is GAGVSQSPSNKVTEKGKDVELRCDPISGHTALYWYRQSLGQGLEFLIYFQGNSAPDKSGLPSDRFSAERTGGSVSTLTIQRTQQEDSAVYLCATRRRGAIEQYFGPGTRLTVT.

This rearrangement joins TRBV29-1 to TRBJ2-1; a possible D gene is TRBD2 (6 bases). Trimming left V 3 bases short and J 7 bases short, with 13 bases between. The CDR3 length is 13 residues. The germline gives CDR1 SQVTM, CDR2 ANQGSEA. CDR3 loop: CSVDKGGVNEQFF. CDR3 DNA sequence: TGCAGCGTTGATAAAGGAGGGGTAAATGAGCAGTTCTTC.

The chain uses TRBV4-2 and TRBJ1-2; no clear D. V was trimmed by 1 base and J by 0 bases, leaving 6 bases between them. The V gene's germline CDR1 is LGHNA and CDR2 YNFKEQ. The CDR3 extends over 14 amino acids. CDR3 sequence reads: CASSQGRANYGYTF. CDR3 bases: TGTGCCAGCAGCCAAGGAAGAGCTAACTATGGCTACACCTTC.

Here the CDR3 reads CASRLGDGNTEAFF. As DNA, the CDR3 is TGCGCCAGCAGGTTAGGAGATGGGAACACTGAAGCTTTCTTT. The V and J genes are TRBV5-1 and TRBJ1-1; the D is unclear. The CDR3 totals 14 residues. Trimming removed 5 bases at V and 1 base at J, with 12 bases between. The germline gives CDR1 SGHRS, CDR2 YFSETQ.

The chain recombines TRBV30 with TRBJ1-1, with D unclear. Trimming removed 1 base at V and 1 base at J, with 7 bases between. The CDR3 is made up of 13 amino acids. Germline assignment: CDR1 GTSNPN and CDR2 SVGIG (reference sequence). The CDR3 DNA reads as TGTGCCTGGAGTGGTCGGGGGAACACTGAAGCTTTCTTT. Protein product: CAWSGRGNTEAFF.

The gene calls are TRBV30 and TRBJ2-7; TRBD2 matches at 8 bases. V gave up 2 bases and J gave up 0 bases; unmatched junction bases: 6. CDR1 GTSNPN and CDR2 SVGIG come from the germline V gene (reference sequence). This CDR3 region has 15 residues. The CDR3 DNA follows: TGTGCCTGGAGTAGCGAAAGCGGGAGCTCCTACGAGCAGTACTTC. It is translated as CAWSSESGSSYEQYF.

The chain combines TRBV11-2 with TRBJ2-1; D gene ambiguous. Deletions cut 1 base from V and 4 bases from J, with 11 bases between. This CDR3 spans 15 amino acids. Germline CDR1 is SGHAT and CDR2 is FQNNGV. The CDR3 region has the DNA TGTGCCAGCAGCTTAGTACGGGTTCTGTACAATGAGCAGTTCTTC. This encodes CASSLVRVLYNEQFF.

This clone was seen only once. The chain carries TRBV5-4 and TRBJ1-2; possible D gene TRBD1, 5 bases. V was shortened by 4 bases and J by 4 bases, with 17 bases between the two germline ends. The CDR3 has 15 residues. From germline, CDR1 is SGHNT and CDR2 YYREEE (reference sequence). CDR3 in DNA: TGTGCCAGCAGCCCGGCGGGACGGACCCCCTATGGCTACACCTTC. This sequence encodes CASSPAGRTPYGYTF.

The chain couples TRBV12-3 or TRBV12-4 to TRBJ1-2; D remains ambiguous. There are 11 residues in the CDR3. Trimming pared 11 bases from V and 3 bases from J, leaving 10 bases between. CDR3 residues: CAGRRDYGYTF. The CDR3 DNA reads as TGTGCCGGTAGGAGGGACTATGGCTACACCTTC.

V gene TRBV7-9 combines with J gene TRBJ2-6, with unresolved D. CDR1 and CDR2 from the germline V gene are SEHNR and FQNEAQ (reference sequence). The CDR3 is 14 residues long. The CDR3 spells CVAKGVGGANVLTF. CDR3 coding DNA: TGTGTCGCTAAAGGAGTTGGTGGGGCCAACGTCCTGACTTTC.

V and J are TRBV29-1 and TRBJ2-1, with D perhaps matching TRBD1 (6 bases). Germline CDR1 and CDR2: SQVTM and ANQGSEA. Trimming removed 7 bases from V and 0 bases from J, with 13 bases in between. This CDR3 is built from 14 residues. The CDR3 sequence: CSAGTPSSYNEQFF. In DNA form, the CDR3 reads TGCAGCGCCGGGACACCGAGCTCCTACAATGAGCAGTTCTTC.

This rearrangement joins TRBV30 to TRBJ2-1, with 10 bases matching TRBD1. The V segment lost 4 bases and the J segment 6 bases; nucleotides outside the gene matches: 3. From germline, CDR1 is GTSNPN and CDR2 SVGIG (reference sequence). This CDR3 region has 13 residues. The CDR3 loop is CAWKGQGVNEQFF. Written as DNA, the CDR3 is TGTGCCTGGAAAGGACAGGGGGTCAATGAGCAGTTCTTC.

V usage is TRBV28 and J usage is TRBJ1-1, with 7 bases aligning to TRBD1. The CDR3 loop spans 16 amino acids. CDR1 is MDHEN, CDR2 SYDVKM, per germline. Unmatched junction bases numbered 8, after V lost 2 bases and J lost 2 bases. The CDR3 sequence: CASSLSRGWKNTEAFF. The CDR3 bases are TGTGCCAGCAGTTTAAGCAGGGGGTGGAAAAACACTGAAGCTTTCTTT. The full variable domain, completed using reference TRBV28 and TRBJ1-1, is DVKVTQSSRYLVKRTGEKVFLECVQDMDHENMFWYRQDPGLGLRLIYFSYDVKMKEKGDIPEGYSVSREKKERFSLILESASTNQTSMYLCASSLSRGWKNTEAFFGQGTRLTVV.

This chain uses TRBV5-1 with TRBJ2-1; no clear D gene. The CDR3 covers 13 residues. Germline-derived CDR1 and CDR2 are SGHRS and YFSETQ. Between the trimmed V and J ends, which lost 0 bases and 5 bases, there was a span of 6 bases. The CDR3 loop reads CASSLAVDNEQFF. In DNA, the CDR3 is TGCGCCAGCAGCTTGGCGGTAGACAATGAGCAGTTCTTC. Complete variable domain (other parts from reference TRBV5-1 and TRBJ2-1): KAGVTQTPRYLIKTRGQQVTLSCSPISGHRSVSWYQQTPGQGLQFLFEYFSETQRNKGNFPGRFSGRQFSNSRSEMNVSTLELGDSALYLCASSLAVDNEQFFGPGTRLTVL.

This clone was found once. The gene calls are TRBV5-5 and TRBJ2-7; D is undetermined. CDR3 length equals 14 residues. The V gene lost 0 bases and the J gene lost 0 bases, with 7 bases spanning the gap. The V gene's germline CDR1 is SGHKS and CDR2 YYEKEE (reference sequence). CDR3 in DNA: TGTGCCAGCAGCTTGGGGCCAAACTCCTACGAGCAGTACTTC. Its protein is CASSLGPNSYEQYF.